This T cell receptor (beta chain) originates from a study of blood T cell repertoires in COVID-19. About the study: Nucleic acid was either cDNA or gDNA, and it came from T cells, B-cell-depleted T cells, or PBMCs.

Participants came from 20 to 25 US areas, aged about 18 to 89 years. Categorization into cohorts depended on clinical history that participants reported. Donors of Cohort 3 who recovered were those that had two negative PCRs, clearance, or symptom resolution. Trimming took off 4 bases at V and 1 base at J, with 10 bases between the two ends. The CDR3 extends over 14 amino acids. Germline V CDR1 and CDR2: SEHNR, FQNEAQ (reference sequence). Profiled with immunoSEQ multiplex PCR; TCRdb holds only in-frame clones, not every one. Among 250,000 to 350,000 clones listed, 75% to 90% were seen once. The sequencing sample was made of PBMCs or T cells enriched from blood (not recorded which). The clonotype comes from a woman under 30 who had recovered from COVID-19. The V call is TRBV7-9, the J call TRBJ1-1, with a possible D match to TRBD1 (6 bases). CDR3 coding DNA: TGTGCCAGCAGCTCCTCGACAGGGAACACTGAAGCTTTCTTT. The encoded protein is CASSSSTGNTEAFF.